This T cell receptor beta chain was captured by sequencing in a study of PD-1 blockade in classical Hodgkin lymphoma (dated by TCRdb to between 2020 and 2021). In terms of the full investigation: The study used CyTOF and TCR beta sequencing to define a peripheral blood immune signature of response to PD-1 blockade in classical Hodgkin lymphoma.

Findings and caveats that apply to the study as a whole: The study covered only a single clinical trial cohort, and the causes of the repertoire differences, possibly disease activity or prior therapy, were still not defined. Baseline TCR diversity was reported to be lower in newly diagnosed patients than in healthy donors and to be lower still in relapsed/refractory patients.

The meaning of the sample's time point label: newly diagnosed, previously untreated cHL patient sample. Magnetic negative selection with a Miltenyi CD4+ T cell isolation kit was used to purify CD4+ T cells from thawed PBMCs. PBMCs from patients with newly diagnosed, previously untreated classical Hodgkin lymphoma were sequenced as a comparison group for the relapsed/refractory trial patients. Peripheral blood was collected in 8 mL Vacutainer Cell Preparation Tubes, from which PBMCs were isolated by centrifugation and then cryopreserved. Purified CD4+ and CD8+ fractions were prepared only for cases where an additional PBMC sample was available. Magnetically labelled cells were removed on LS columns in a quadroMACS separator, and the flow-through was collected as the purified fraction. The Qiagen DNeasy kit was used to extract genomic DNA from unsorted PBMCs and from the negatively selected CD4+ and CD8+ fractions. Using primers that anneal to V and J segments, immunoSEQ multiplex PCR amplified the TCR beta CDR3 regions. A synthetic immune receptor repertoire was used to minimize amplification bias, and remaining bias was computationally removed after sequencing. The original methods were these. Repertoire diversity was quantified as the Shannon entropy index using custom Python scripts. Unsorted, CD4+ and CD8+ repertoires were analyzed separately, except for combined analyses in which CD4+ and CD8+ sequences were merged in silico. As stored in TCRdb, this immuneACCESS dataset retains in-frame rearrangements with V and J assigned. A fraction of the clones does not appear; measured against another copy, unresolved V genes explain less than half of the discrepancy, and the remainder lacks a known reason. From that table come the V and J calls and clone size; the DNA was used to work out D and trimming. The sample profile shows around 30,000 clones; more than 85% of them were found once. In total, the top ten clones hold approximately 0.2% of the sample.

Inclusive of the bounding cysteine and phenylalanine, the CDR3 is 15 residues long. The read is trimmed to its CDR3 DNA, 45 bases read in frame from base 1. The germline V gene supplies CDR1 SQVTM and CDR2 ANQGSEA. V drops 7 bases and J drops 2 bases, leaving 19 bases in between. Concerning this clone: Its antigen has not been determined. Base qualities are missing; no much larger clone stands one base away.

The sequenced material came from CD4+ T cells from blood. The chain is made from TRBV29-1 and TRBJ2-3; the D segment cannot be called with confidence. The sequence was obtained from a human donor with classical Hodgkin lymphoma. The sequence in DNA is TGCAGCGCCCGATATCGGCGGATGGTCACAGATACGCAGTATTTT. This codes for CSARYRRMVTDTQYF.